Ten or more counts support the clone carrying this T cell receptor (beta chain). This record belongs to a study of neurological immune-mediated disorders. Preparation of the unsorted libraries drew on 2 million PBMCs stored at -80 C. It was by 5'RACE with 10-nucleotide random UMIs that the cDNA was made. Over 160 million TCR-beta sequences from 15-18 subjects came from every sequencing run. TCRdb used MiXCR to reprocess the 5' RACE reads, holding one entry per CDR3 protein. Here the sample spans 50,000 to 70,000 distinct CDR3 sequences, more than 9.5% being singletons. The germline V gene has CDR1 SGHDN and CDR2 FVKESK. This CDR3 spans 12 amino acids. Trimming shortened V by 0 bases and J by 11 bases, and 10 bases separated the two germline ends.

V and J are TRBV14 and TRBJ1-1; D ambiguous. The sequence was collected from a woman aged 60-75 years with HTLV-1-associated myelopathy (HAM/TSP). The sample comprised PBMCs. CDR3 in DNA: TGTGCCAGCAGCCAAGATTACGGGAGCGCTTTCTTT. This codes for CASSQDYGSAFF.